These 2 T cell receptor beta chains share one sample of origin, sequenced in a study of blood T cell repertoires in COVID-19. The protocol was immunoSEQ multiplex PCR, while the TCRdb copy is restricted to in-frame clones and leaves out a portion. In the table there are about 120,000 clones, roughly 83% of which are singletons. Sequenced material: peripheral blood. These receptors came from a woman older than 75 with acute or convalescent COVID-19.

This chain links TRBV6-6 with TRBJ1-2; 8 bases are shared with TRBD1. Per the germline V gene, CDR1 is MNHNY and CDR2 is SVGAGI (reference sequence). This CDR3 spans 13 amino acids. The V segment lost 11 bases and the J segment 1 base; nucleotides outside the gene matches: 6. The CDR3 DNA reads as TGTGCCGGCGGACAGGGTCATAACTATGGCTACACCTTC. This translates into CAGGQGHNYGYTF.

This clone occurred once. The V call is TRBV5-1, the J call TRBJ1-1, with 7 bases matching TRBD1. The CDR3 is made up of 14 amino acids. The V gene's germline CDR1 is SGHRS and CDR2 YFSETQ. J lost 7 bases, V lost 3 bases, and 9 bases had no gene match. The CDR3 DNA reads as TGCGCCAGCAGCTCGGTCGGGACAGTGAATGAAGCTTTCTTT. Translated, it gives CASSSVGTVNEAFF.